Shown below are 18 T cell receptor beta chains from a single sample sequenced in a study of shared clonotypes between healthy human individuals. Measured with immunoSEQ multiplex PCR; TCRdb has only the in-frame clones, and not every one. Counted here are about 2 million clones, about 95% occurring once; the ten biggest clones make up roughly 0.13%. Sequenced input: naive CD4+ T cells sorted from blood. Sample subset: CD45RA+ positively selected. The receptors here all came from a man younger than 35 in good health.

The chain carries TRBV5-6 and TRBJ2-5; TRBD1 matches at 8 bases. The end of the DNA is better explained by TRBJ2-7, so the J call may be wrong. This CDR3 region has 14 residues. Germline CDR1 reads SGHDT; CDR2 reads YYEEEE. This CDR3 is CASTRQGTSYEQYF. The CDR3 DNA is TGTGCCAGCACCAGACAGGGGACCTCCTACGAGCAGTACTTC.

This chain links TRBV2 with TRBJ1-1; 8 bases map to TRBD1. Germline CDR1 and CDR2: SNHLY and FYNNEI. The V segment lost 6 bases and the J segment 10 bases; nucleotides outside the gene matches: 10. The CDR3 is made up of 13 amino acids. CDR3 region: CASRERDRWRAFF. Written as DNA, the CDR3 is TGTGCCAGCAGGGAACGGGACAGGTGGCGAGCTTTCTTT. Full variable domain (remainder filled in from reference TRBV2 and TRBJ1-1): EPEVTQTPSHQVTQMGQEVILRCVPISNHLYFYWYRQILGQKVEFLVSFYNNEISEKSEIFDDQFSVERPDGSNFTLKIRSTKLEDSAMYFCASRERDRWRAFFGQGTRLTVV.

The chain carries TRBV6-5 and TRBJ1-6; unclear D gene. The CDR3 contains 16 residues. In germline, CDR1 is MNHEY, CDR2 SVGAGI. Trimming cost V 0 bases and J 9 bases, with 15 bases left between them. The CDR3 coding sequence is TGTGCCAGCAGTTACTCGCCGGGTAGCTGGGGTTCACCCCTCCACTTT. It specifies CASSYSPGSWGSPLHF.

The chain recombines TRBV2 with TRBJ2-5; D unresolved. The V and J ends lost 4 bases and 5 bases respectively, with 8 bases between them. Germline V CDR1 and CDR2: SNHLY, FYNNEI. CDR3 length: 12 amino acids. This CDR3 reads CASSVGPETQYF. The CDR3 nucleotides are TGTGCCAGCAGTGTGGGCCCCGAGACCCAGTACTTC.

The CDR3: CASTTGLRNEQFF. DNA of the CDR3: TGTGCCAGCACGACAGGTCTACGCAATGAGCAGTTCTTC. The chain has TRBV6-1 and TRBJ2-1; D possibly corresponds to TRBD1 (6 bases). This CDR3 comprises 13 residues. The germline V gene has CDR1 MNHNS and CDR2 SASEGT. V was trimmed by 7 bases and J by 6 bases, leaving 13 bases between them.

CDR3 sequence: CASSWGDRDTEKLFF. The CDR3 region has the DNA TGTGCCAGCAGTTGGGGGGACAGGGACACGGAAAAACTGTTTTTT. The chain employs TRBV2 and TRBJ1-4; 9 nucleotides agree with TRBD1. The CDR3 spans 15 residues. The V gene end was trimmed by 5 bases and the J gene end by 8 bases; junction bases not matched to a gene: 9. In germline, CDR1 is SNHLY, CDR2 FYNNEI.

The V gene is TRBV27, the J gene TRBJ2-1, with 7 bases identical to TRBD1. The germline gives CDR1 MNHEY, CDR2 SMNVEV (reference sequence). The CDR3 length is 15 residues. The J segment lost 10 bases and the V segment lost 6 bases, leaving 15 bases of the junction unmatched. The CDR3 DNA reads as TGTGCCAGCAGGAGAGGTGGACAGGCGCCCGGGGAGCAGTTCTTC. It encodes CASRRGGQAPGEQFF.

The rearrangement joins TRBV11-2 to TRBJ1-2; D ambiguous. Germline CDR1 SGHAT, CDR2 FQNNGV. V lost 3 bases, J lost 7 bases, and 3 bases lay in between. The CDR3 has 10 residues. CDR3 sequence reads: CASSFRGYTF. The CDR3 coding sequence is TGTGCCAGCAGCTTCCGTGGCTACACCTTC.

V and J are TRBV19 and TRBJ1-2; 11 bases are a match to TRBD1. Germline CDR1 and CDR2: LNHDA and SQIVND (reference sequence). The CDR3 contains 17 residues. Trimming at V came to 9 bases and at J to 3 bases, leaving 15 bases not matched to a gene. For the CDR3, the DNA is TGTGCCAGCCAACCGAGTGCGGACAGGGGGCTTCACTATGGCTACACCTTC. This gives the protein CASQPSADRGLHYGYTF.

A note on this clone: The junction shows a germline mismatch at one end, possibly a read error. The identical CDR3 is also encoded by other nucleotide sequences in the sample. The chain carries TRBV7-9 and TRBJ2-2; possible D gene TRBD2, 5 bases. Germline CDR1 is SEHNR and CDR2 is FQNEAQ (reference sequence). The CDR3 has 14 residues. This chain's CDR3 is CASSQGGNTGELFF. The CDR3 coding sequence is TGCGCCAGCAGCCAAGGAGGAAACACCGGGGAGCTGTTTTTT.

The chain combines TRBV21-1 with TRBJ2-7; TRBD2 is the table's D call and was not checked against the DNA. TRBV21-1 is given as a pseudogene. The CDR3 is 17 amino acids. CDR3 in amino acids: CASSKVVRTSGGYEQYF. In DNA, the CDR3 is TGTGCCAGCAGCAAAGTCGTAAGGACTAGCGGGGGCTACGAGCAGTACTTC.

In DNA, the CDR3 is TGCGCCAGCAGCCCCCAACAGGGTGGCGGGGAGCTGTTTTTT. It yields the protein CASSPQQGGGELFF. The chain has TRBV5-1 and TRBJ2-2; TRBD1 is a possible D gene (6 bases). V shed 4 bases and J shed 7 bases, with 14 bases lying between them. This CDR3 has 14 residues. CDR1 and CDR2 from the germline V gene are SGHRS and YFSETQ.

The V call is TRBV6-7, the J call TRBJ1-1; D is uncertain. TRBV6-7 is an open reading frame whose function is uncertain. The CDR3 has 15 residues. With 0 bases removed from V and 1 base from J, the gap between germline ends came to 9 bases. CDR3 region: CASSYSPGGNTEAFF. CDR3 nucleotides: TGTGCCAGCAGTTACTCTCCCGGTGGGAACACTGAAGCTTTCTTT.

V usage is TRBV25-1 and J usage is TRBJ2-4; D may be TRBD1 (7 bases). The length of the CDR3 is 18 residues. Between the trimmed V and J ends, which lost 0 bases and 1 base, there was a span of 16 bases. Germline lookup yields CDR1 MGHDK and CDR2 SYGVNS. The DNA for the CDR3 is TGTGCCAGCAGTGAATATGGGACTCCAGGGGGGGCCAAAAACATTCAGTACTTC. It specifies CASSEYGTPGGAKNIQYF.

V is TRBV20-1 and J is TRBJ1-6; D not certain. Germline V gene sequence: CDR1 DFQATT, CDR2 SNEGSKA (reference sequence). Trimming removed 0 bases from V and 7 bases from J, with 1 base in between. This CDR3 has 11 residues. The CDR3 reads CSARENSPLHF. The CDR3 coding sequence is TGCAGTGCTAGAGAAAATTCACCCCTCCACTTT.

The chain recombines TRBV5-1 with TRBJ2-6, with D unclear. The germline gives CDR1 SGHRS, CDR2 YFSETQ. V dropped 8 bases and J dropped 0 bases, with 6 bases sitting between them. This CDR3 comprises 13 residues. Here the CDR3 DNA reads TGCGCCAGTCAGTCCTCTGGGGCCAACGTCCTGACTTTC. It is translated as CASQSSGANVLTF.

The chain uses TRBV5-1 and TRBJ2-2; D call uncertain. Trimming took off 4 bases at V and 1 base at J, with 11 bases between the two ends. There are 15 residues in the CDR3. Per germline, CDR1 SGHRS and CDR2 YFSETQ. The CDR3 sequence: CASSPRPKNTGELFF. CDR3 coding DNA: TGCGCCAGCAGCCCGAGGCCCAAGAACACCGGGGAGCTGTTTTTT. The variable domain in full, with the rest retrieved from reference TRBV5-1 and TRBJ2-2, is KAGVTQTPRYLIKTRGQQVTLSCSPISGHRSVSWYQQTPGQGLQFLFEYFSETQRNKGNFPGRFSGRQFSNSRSEMNVSTLELGDSALYLCASSPRPKNTGELFFGEGSRLTVL.

CDR3 nucleotide sequence: TGCGCCAGCAGCCCGAGCACCCCGGGGAATGAAAAACTGTTTTTT. This translates into CASSPSTPGNEKLFF. V usage is TRBV5-1 and J usage is TRBJ1-4; D uncertain. This CDR3 comprises 15 residues. Trimming left V 4 bases short and J 5 bases short, with 15 bases between. Germline V gene sequence: CDR1 SGHRS, CDR2 YFSETQ.